This T cell receptor (beta chain) was identified in a study of blood T cell repertoires in COVID-19. Study-level background: The analysed material was cDNA or gDNA that came from T cells, B-cell-depleted T cells, or PBMCs.

TCRdb keeps only in-frame clones here, not all; method: immunoSEQ multiplex PCR. The data contain about 240,000 clones, roughly 80% of them singletons. The sample taken for sequencing was peripheral blood. The clonotype comes from a woman older than 75 with COVID-19, enrolled during active disease.

DNA for the CDR3: TGTGCGAGCGAGGGGGCGCTGGCCTCCTACGAGCAGTACTTC. Translation gives CASEGALASYEQYF. This chain joins TRBV2 and TRBJ2-7; 7 positions agree with TRBD1. Germline assignment: CDR1 SNHLY and CDR2 FYNNEI. The CDR3 extends over 14 amino acids.